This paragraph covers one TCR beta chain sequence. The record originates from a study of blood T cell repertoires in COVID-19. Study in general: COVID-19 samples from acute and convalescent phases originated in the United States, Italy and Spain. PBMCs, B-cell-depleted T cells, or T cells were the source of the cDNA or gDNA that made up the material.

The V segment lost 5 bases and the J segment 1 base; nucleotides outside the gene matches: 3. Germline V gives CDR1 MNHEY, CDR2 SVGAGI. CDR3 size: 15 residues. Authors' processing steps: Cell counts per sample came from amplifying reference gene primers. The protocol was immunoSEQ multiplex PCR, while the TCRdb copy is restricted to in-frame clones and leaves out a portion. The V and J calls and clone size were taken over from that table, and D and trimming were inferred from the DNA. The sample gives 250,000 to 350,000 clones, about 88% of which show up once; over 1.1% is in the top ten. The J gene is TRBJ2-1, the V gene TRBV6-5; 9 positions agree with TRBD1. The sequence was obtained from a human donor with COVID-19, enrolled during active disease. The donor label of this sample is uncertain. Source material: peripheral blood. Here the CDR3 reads CASSRDRESYNEQFF. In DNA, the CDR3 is TGTGCCAGCAGTAGGGACAGGGAATCCTACAATGAGCAGTTCTTC.